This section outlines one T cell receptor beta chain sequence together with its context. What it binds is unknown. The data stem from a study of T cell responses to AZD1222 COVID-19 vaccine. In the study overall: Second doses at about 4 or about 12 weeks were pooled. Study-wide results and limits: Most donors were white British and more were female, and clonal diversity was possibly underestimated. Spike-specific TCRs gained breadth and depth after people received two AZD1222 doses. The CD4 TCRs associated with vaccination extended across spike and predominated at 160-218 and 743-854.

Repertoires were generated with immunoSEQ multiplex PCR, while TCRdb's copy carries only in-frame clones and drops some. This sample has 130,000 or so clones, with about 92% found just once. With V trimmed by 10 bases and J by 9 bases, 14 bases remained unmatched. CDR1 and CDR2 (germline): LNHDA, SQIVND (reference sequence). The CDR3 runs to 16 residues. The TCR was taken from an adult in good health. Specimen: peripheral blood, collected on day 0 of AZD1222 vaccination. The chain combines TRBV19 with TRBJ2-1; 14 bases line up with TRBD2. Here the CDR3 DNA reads TGTGCCACCGCGTTGACTAGCGGGAGGGCCTGGGGTGAGCAGTTCTTC. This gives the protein CATALTSGRAWGEQFF.